This TCR beta chain was sequenced in a study of human T cells and chemical hapten exposure. Study summary: Alopecia areata, totalis or universalis was found in mostly female patients.

Described time point: pre-sensitization, week 0. Treatment defined: therapeutic diphenylcyclopropenone sensitization with weekly scalp DPC. The authors extracted total RNA from unfractionated whole blood. Germline values: CDR1 LGHNA, CDR2 YNFKEQ. The CDR3 consists of 16 residues. The V end lost 5 bases, the J end lost 4 bases, and 17 bases lay between the germline ends. General study points: Expanded TCR sets contained significantly more large CDR3 similarity clusters than controls.

This clonotype appeared many times. Its antigen is as yet unknown. Library construction involved attaching unique molecular identifiers to individual cDNA molecules, which allowed quantitative, reproducible TCR counting. Via MiXCR, TCRdb re-called the RACE reads, giving one row per CDR3 protein. The data contain 250,000 or so distinct CDR3 sequences, roughly 7.7% of them singletons. J is TRBJ2-2 and V is TRBV4-2; D perhaps matches TRBD2 (7 bases). This receptor was identified in a young man with alopecia areata. Some clones in this sample may be carry-over from other donors' samples. The sequencing here drew on whole blood, taken in connection with sensitization to the hapten diphenylcyclopropenone (DPC). The CDR3 here is CASSSTRGASTGELFF. The CDR3 coding sequence is TGTGCCAGCAGCTCCACCCGGGGGGCGAGCACCGGGGAGCTGTTTTTT.